Reported below is one T cell receptor (beta chain). The sample comes from a study of blood T cell repertoires in COVID-19. The data were produced by immunoSEQ multiplex PCR, yet TCRdb's version contains in-frame clones alone and is incomplete. The table records around 26,000 clones, approximately 86% of them present only once. V shed 5 bases and J 9 bases; nucleotides not matched to a gene: 6. The CDR3 is made up of 14 amino acids. The germline gives CDR1 SGHDT, CDR2 YYEEEE. Sequencing was performed on peripheral blood. The chain combines TRBV5-6 with TRBJ1-6, with 9 bases fitting TRBD1. This receptor was identified in a human donor in a cohort sampled during active COVID-19. In nucleotides, the CDR3 is TGTGCCAGCAGTCGGGGACAGGGAAGTTCACCCCTCCACTTT. Translated, it gives CASSRGQGSSPLHF. The full variable domain, rest sourced from reference TRBV5-6 and TRBJ1-6, is DAGVTQSPTHLIKTRGQQVTLRCSPKSGHDTVSWYQQALGQGPQFIFQYYEEEERQRGNFPDRFSGHQFPNYSSELNVNALLLGDSALYLCASSRGQGSSPLHFGNGTRLTVT.